The rows below give T cell receptor beta chains drawn from one sample of a study of T-cell memory formation after mild COVID-19. Each CDR3 protein is one row after TCRdb ran MiXCR on the 5' RACE reads. The sample records hundreds of thousands of distinct CDR3 sequences, around 20% being singletons. Sequenced material: PBMCs or a T cell subset sorted from them (not recorded which). The receptors were gathered from an adult woman who had mild COVID-19 (a few samples of this study predate the infection). Cell type and time point are not known. Each CDR3 is given with its conserved first and last residue. The D gene is left open where the match is weak. Size values are once, few and many counts, or a class for expanded clones, and some rows have none.

J gene	V gene	D gene	clone size	CDR3 protein	CDR3 DNA
TRBJ2-1	TRBV14	-	few	CASSQEGGDSYNEQFF	TGTGCCAGCAGCCAAGAGGGGGGAGACTCCTACAATGAGCAGTTCTTC
TRBJ2-3	TRBV21-1	-	-	CASSKDPGQGLADTQYF	TGTGCCAGCAGCAAAGACCCGGGACAGGGGCTGGCAGATACGCAGTATTTT
TRBJ1-5	TRBV10-3	-	few	CAISEAGDNQPQHF	TGTGCCATCAGTGAGGCAGGCGACAATCAGCCCCAGCATTTT
TRBJ2-2	TRBV19	-	few	CASSMGYTGELFF	TGTGCCAGTAGTATGGGCTACACCGGGGAGCTGTTTTTT
TRBJ2-1	TRBV20-1	-	-	CSARDTSRRYNEQFF	TGCAGTGCTAGAGATACTTCTAGGAGGTACAATGAGCAGTTCTTC
TRBJ2-2	TRBV12-3/TRBV12-4	TRBD2	-	CASSPGGASGELFF	TGTGCCAGCAGCCCCGGGGGGGCGAGCGGGGAGCTGTTTTTT
TRBJ1-1	TRBV12-3/TRBV12-4	TRBD1	-	CASSLAVGQGGTEAFF	TGTGCCAGCAGTTTAGCAGTTGGGCAGGGGGGGACTGAAGCTTTCTTT
TRBJ2-1	TRBV6-6	TRBD1	few	CASSPWDRGTLWEFF	TGTGCCAGCAGTCCCTGGGACAGGGGTACCCTCTGGGAGTTCTTC
TRBJ1-2	TRBV12-3/TRBV12-4	TRBD1	many	CASSFGTGNYGYTF	TGTGCCAGCAGTTTCGGGACAGGCAACTATGGCTACACCTTC
TRBJ2-7	TRBV3-1	-	-	CASSRLHVHEQYF	TGTGCCAGCAGTCGACTACACGTTCACGAGCAGTACTTC
TRBJ2-1	TRBV29-1	-	few	CSVEGVPMFF	TGCAGCGTTGAGGGTGTCCCGATGTTCTTC
TRBJ2-7	TRBV6-2/TRBV6-3	TRBD2	-	CASSRLAGVVPYEQYF	TGTGCCAGCAGCCGACTAGCGGGCGTCGTCCCCTACGAGCAGTACTTC
TRBJ2-7	TRBV30	TRBD2	few	CACLTSGRGRSYEQYF	TGTGCCTGCCTGACTAGCGGGAGAGGCAGGTCCTACGAGCAGTACTTC
TRBJ2-3	TRBV7-3	-	-	CASSSAGTTGDTQYF	TGTGCCAGCAGCTCCGCCGGGACGACGGGAGATACGCAGTATTTT
TRBJ2-7	TRBV19	TRBD2	-	CASKGGGGSYEQYF	TGTGCCAGTAAAGGTGGCGGGGGGTCCTACGAGCAGTACTTC
TRBJ2-2	TRBV5-1	-	few	CASSPRQDTGELFF	TGCGCCAGCAGCCCACGACAGGACACCGGGGAGCTGTTTTTT
TRBJ2-7	TRBV10-3	TRBD1	few	CAISESSGQGANEQYF	TGTGCCATCAGTGAGTCAAGTGGACAGGGGGCGAACGAGCAGTACTTC
TRBJ1-2	TRBV7-9	-	-	CASSQAWVLGGGGYTF	TGTGCCAGCAGCCAGGCGTGGGTTCTGGGAGGCGGCGGCTACACCTTC
TRBJ2-3	TRBV5-6	-	-	CASSPHRNGDTQYF	TGTGCCAGCAGTCCTCACCGAAATGGGGATACGCAGTATTTT
TRBJ2-5	TRBV4-2	-	few	CASSQGTSLGRQETQYF	TGTGCCAGCAGCCAAGGAACTAGCTTGGGAAGGCAAGAGACCCAGTACTTC
TRBJ2-2	TRBV7-7	TRBD2	-	CASSLRLAGGRNTGELFF	TGTGCTAGCAGCTTACGACTAGCGGGAGGGCGGAACACCGGGGAGCTGTTTTTT
TRBJ1-2	TRBV7-7	-	-	CASSLQGSIRGQWSYTF	TGTGCTAGCAGCCTGCAGGGATCAATAAGAGGCCAATGGAGCTACACCTTC
TRBJ2-7	TRBV19	TRBD2	-	CASSAGGLGAYEQYF	TGTGCCAGTAGTGCGGGGGGCTTAGGCGCCTACGAGCAGTACTTC
TRBJ2-7	TRBV7-9	-	-	CASSFSTRKYEQYF	TGTGCCAGCAGCTTCTCGACACGGAAATACGAGCAGTACTTC
TRBJ2-7	TRBV12-3/TRBV12-4	-	few	CASSPGVTFSYEQYF	TGTGCCAGCAGTCCTGGTGTCACTTTCTCCTACGAGCAGTACTTC
TRBJ1-6	TRBV4-3	TRBD1	few	CASSQDEGAGYNSPLHF	TGCGCCAGCAGCCAAGATGAGGGGGCAGGCTATAATTCACCCCTCCACTTT
TRBJ2-5	TRBV7-2	-	few	CASSLELHSQETQYF	TGTGCCAGCAGCTTAGAACTCCATTCGCAAGAGACCCAGTACTTC
TRBJ2-7	TRBV12-3/TRBV12-4	-	-	CASSPRGTLYYEQYF	TGTGCCAGCAGCCCCCGGGGGACTTTATATTACGAGCAGTACTTC
TRBJ1-1	TRBV25-1	TRBD1	-	CASSPAGTASEAFF	TGTGCCAGCAGTCCGGCCGGGACAGCGTCTGAAGCTTTCTTT
TRBJ2-1	TRBV11-1	-	-	CASSPVGRGVYGEQFF	TGTGCCAGCAGCCCTGTTGGCAGGGGAGTCTACGGTGAGCAGTTCTTC
TRBJ2-2	TRBV12-3/TRBV12-4	-	-	CASSFSWAGELFF	TGTGCCAGCAGTTTTTCGTGGGCCGGGGAGCTGTTTTTT
TRBJ1-1	TRBV20-1	-	-	CSAGRPNTEAFF	TGCAGTGCTGGGAGACCTAACACTGAAGCTTTCTTT
TRBJ1-1	TRBV20-1	-	few	CSARDRVAGSARWAFF	TGCAGTGCTAGAGATCGCGTTGCGGGTTCGGCGAGATGGGCTTTCTTT
TRBJ1-1	TRBV9	-	few	CASSHNKDSEAFF	TGTGCCAGCAGCCACAACAAGGACAGTGAAGCTTTCTTT
TRBJ1-2	TRBV12-3/TRBV12-4	TRBD1	-	CASSLGRLGTGPYGYTF	TGTGCCAGCAGTCTCGGCAGGCTGGGGACAGGGCCCTATGGCTACACCTTC
TRBJ1-1	TRBV15	-	-	CATSRDAWTEAFF	TGTGCCACCAGCAGAGATGCGTGGACTGAAGCTTTCTTT
TRBJ2-1	TRBV12-3/TRBV12-4	-	few	CASSFMAVSYNEQFF	TGTGCCAGCAGTTTCATGGCCGTTTCCTACAATGAGCAGTTCTTC
TRBJ2-7	TRBV5-6	-	few	CASSLYRRLTGEQYF	TGTGCCAGCAGCTTGTATAGGCGCCTCACGGGCGAGCAGTACTTC
TRBJ1-2	TRBV5-6	TRBD1	-	CASSLAGTASNYGYTF	TGTGCCAGCAGCTTGGCCGGGACAGCATCAAACTATGGCTACACCTTC
TRBJ2-2	TRBV29-1	-	few	CSAGVGGNTGELFF	TGCAGCGCCGGGGTAGGGGGGAACACCGGGGAGCTGTTTTTT
TRBJ2-2	TRBV20-1	TRBD2	few	CSARASRLAVTGELFF	TGCAGTGCTAGAGCAAGTCGACTAGCTGTCACCGGGGAGCTGTTTTTT
TRBJ1-1	TRBV9	-	few	CASSNLRNTEAFF	TGTGCCAGCAGCAATTTGCGGAACACTGAAGCTTTCTTT